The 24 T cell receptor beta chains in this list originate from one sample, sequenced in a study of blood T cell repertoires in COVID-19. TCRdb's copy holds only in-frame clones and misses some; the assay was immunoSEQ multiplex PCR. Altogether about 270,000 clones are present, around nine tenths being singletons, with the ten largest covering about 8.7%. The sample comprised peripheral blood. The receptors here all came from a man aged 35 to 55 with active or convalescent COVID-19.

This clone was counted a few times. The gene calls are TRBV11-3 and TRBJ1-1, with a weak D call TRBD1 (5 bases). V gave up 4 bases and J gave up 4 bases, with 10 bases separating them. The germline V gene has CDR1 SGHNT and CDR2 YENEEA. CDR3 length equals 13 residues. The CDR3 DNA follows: TGTGCCAGCAGCTCAGGGTTGACCACTGAAGCTTTCTTT. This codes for CASSSGLTTEAFF.

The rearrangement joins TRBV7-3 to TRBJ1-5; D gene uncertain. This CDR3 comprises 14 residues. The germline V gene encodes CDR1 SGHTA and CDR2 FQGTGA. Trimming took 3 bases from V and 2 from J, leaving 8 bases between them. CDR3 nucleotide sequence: TGTGCCAGCAGCTTTGGTCCAGGCAATCAGCCCCAGCATTTT. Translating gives CASSFGPGNQPQHF. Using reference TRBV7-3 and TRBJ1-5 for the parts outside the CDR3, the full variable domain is GAGVSQTPSNKVTEKGKYVELRCDPISGHTALYWYRQSLGQGPEFLIYFQGTGAADDSGLPNDRFFAVRPEGSVSTLKIQRTERGDSAVYLCASSFGPGNQPQHFGDGTRLSIL.

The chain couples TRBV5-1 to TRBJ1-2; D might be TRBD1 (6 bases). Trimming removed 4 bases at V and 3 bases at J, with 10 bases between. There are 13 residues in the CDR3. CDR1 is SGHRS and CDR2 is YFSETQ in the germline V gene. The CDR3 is CASSRDNDYGYTF. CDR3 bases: TGCGCCAGCAGCCGGGACAACGACTATGGCTACACCTTC.

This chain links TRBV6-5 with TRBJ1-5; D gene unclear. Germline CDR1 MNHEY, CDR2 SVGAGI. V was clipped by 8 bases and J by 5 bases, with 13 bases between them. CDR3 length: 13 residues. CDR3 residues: CASQEGGYQPQHF. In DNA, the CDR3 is TGTGCCAGCCAAGAGGGAGGGTATCAGCCCCAGCATTTT.

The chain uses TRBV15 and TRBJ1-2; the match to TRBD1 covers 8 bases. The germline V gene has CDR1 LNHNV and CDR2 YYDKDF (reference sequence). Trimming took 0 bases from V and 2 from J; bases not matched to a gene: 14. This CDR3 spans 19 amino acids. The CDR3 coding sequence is TGTGCCACCAGCAGAGATTTTCCAGGGGGCAACCCCTCCAACTATGGCTACACCTTC. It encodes CATSRDFPGGNPSNYGYTF.

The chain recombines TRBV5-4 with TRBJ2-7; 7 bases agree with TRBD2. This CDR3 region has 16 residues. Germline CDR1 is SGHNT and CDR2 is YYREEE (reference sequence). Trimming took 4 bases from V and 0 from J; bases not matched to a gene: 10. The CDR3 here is CASSRRGGGSSYEQYF. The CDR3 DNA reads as TGTGCCAGCAGCCGCCGGGGCGGGGGAAGCTCCTACGAGCAGTACTTC.

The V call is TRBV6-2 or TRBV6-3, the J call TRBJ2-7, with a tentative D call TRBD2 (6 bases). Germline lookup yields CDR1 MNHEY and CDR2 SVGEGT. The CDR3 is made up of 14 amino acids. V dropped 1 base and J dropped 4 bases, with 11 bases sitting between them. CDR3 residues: CASSYYGSQYEQYF. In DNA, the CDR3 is TGTGCCAGCAGTTACTACGGGAGTCAGTACGAGCAGTACTTC.

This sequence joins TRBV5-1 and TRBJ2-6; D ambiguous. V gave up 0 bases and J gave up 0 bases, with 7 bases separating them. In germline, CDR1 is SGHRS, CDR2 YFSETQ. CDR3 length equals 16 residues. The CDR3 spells CASSLAASSGANVLTF. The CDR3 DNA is TGCGCCAGCAGCTTGGCCGCGAGCTCTGGGGCCAACGTCCTGACTTTC.

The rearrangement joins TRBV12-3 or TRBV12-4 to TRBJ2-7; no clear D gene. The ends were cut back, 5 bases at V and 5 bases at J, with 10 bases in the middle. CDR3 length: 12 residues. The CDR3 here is CASSRGGHEQYF. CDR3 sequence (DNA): TGTGCCAGCAGTCGAGGTGGCCACGAGCAGTACTTC.

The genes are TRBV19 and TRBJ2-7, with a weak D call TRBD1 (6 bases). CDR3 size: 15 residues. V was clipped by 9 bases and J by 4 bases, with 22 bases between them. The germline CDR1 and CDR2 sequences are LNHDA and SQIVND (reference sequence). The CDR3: CASKYKETGLYEQYF. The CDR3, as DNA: TGTGCCAGCAAGTATAAGGAGACAGGACTGTACGAGCAGTACTTC.

The CDR3, as DNA: TGCGCCTCGAGCGGGAGATACATGAACACTGAAGCTTTCTTT. Its protein is CASSGRYMNTEAFF. The J gene is TRBJ1-1, the V gene TRBV5-1; D is uncertain. Trimming left V 10 bases short and J 0 bases short, with 16 bases between. Germline CDR1 is SGHRS and CDR2 is YFSETQ. The CDR3 extends over 14 amino acids.

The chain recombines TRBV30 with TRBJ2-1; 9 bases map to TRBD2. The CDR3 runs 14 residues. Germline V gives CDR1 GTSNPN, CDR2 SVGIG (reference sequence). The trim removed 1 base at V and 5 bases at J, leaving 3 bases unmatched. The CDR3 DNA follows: TGTGCCTGGAGTGGCGGGGGGGCCCACAATGAGCAGTTCTTC. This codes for CAWSGGGAHNEQFF.

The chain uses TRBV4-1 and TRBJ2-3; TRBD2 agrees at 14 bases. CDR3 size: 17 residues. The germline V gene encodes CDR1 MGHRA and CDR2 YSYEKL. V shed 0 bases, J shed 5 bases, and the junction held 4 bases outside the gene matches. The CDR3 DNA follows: TGCGCCAGCAGCCAAGACAGACTAGCGGGGGGGCAAGATACGCAGTATTTT. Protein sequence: CASSQDRLAGGQDTQYF.

CDR3 sequence (DNA): TGTGCCAGCAGCCACACAGGGATTGAAGCTTTCTTT. Translating it yields CASSHTGIEAFF. The rearrangement uses TRBV12-3 or TRBV12-4 and TRBJ1-1; perhaps TRBD1 as D (6 bases). This CDR3 is built from 12 residues. Trimming pared 6 bases from V and 7 bases from J, leaving 12 bases between.

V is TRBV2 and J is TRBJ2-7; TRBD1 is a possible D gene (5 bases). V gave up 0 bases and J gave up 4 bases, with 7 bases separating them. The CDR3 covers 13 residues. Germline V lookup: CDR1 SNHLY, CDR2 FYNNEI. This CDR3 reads CASSEAGVYEQYF. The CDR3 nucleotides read TGTGCCAGCAGTGAAGCAGGGGTTTACGAGCAGTACTTC.

The CDR3 DNA reads as TGTGCCAGCAGCCAAGAAGAGGTATCGGGCTACACCTTC. Translating it yields CASSQEEVSGYTF. This sequence joins TRBV14 and TRBJ1-2; D uncertain. The CDR3 contains 13 residues. The V gene's germline CDR1 is SGHDN and CDR2 FVKESK. The ends were cut back, 0 bases at V and 8 bases at J, with 10 bases in the middle.

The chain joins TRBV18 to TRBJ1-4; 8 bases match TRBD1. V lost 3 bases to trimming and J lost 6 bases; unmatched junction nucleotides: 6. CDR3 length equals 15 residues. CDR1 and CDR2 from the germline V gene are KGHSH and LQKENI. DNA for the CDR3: TGTGCCAGCTCACCGGGAACAGGGGGGCATGAAAAACTGTTTTTT. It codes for CASSPGTGGHEKLFF.

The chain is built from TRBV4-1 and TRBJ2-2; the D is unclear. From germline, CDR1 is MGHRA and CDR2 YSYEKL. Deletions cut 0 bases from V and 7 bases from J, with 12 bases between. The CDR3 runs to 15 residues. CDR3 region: CASSQESRTIGELFF. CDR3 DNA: TGCGCCAGCAGCCAAGAAAGCCGAACTATCGGGGAGCTGTTTTTT.

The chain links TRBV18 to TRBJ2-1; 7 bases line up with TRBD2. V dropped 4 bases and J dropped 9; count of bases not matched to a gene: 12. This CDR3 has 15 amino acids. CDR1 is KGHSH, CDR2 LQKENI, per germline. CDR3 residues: CASSLESLAGGEQFF. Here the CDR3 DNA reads TGTGCCAGCTCACTGGAATCATTAGCGGGTGGTGAGCAGTTCTTC.

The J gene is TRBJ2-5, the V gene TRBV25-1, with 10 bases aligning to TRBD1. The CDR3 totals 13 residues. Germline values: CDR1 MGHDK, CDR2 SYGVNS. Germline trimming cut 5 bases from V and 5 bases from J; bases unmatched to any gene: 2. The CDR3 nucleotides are TGTGCCAGCAGTCCGGGACAGGGGGAGACCCAGTACTTC. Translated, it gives CASSPGQGETQYF.

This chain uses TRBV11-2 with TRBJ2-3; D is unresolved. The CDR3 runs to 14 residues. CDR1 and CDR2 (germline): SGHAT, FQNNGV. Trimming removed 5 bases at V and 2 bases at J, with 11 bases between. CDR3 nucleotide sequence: TGTGCCAGCAGCCCCCCACTTGCCACAGATACGCAGTATTTT. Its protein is CASSPPLATDTQYF.

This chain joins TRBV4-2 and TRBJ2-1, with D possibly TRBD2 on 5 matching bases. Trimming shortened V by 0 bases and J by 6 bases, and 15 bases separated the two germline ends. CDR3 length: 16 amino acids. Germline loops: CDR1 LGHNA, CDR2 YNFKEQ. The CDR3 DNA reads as TGTGCCAGCAGCCAAGAGAAGGTAGCGAGGGTCAATGAGCAGTTCTTC. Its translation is CASSQEKVARVNEQFF.

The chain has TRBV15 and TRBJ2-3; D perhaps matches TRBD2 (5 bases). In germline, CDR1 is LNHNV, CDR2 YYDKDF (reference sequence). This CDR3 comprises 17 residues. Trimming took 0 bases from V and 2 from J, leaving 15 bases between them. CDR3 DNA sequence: TGTGCCACCAGCAGAGATCGTCTAGCCCTTCTCACAGATACGCAGTATTTT. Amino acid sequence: CATSRDRLALLTDTQYF.

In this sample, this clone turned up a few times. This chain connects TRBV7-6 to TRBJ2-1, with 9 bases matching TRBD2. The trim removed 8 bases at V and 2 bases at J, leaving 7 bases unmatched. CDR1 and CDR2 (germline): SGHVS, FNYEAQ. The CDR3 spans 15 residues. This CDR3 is CASGSGSTTYNEQFF. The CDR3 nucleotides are TGTGCCAGCGGTAGCGGGAGTACGACCTACAATGAGCAGTTCTTC.